Presented here are 9 T cell receptor beta chains from one specimen sequenced in a study of T cell changes during pregnancy in multiple sclerosis (dated by TCRdb to about 2019). The method behind the library was the immunoSEQ multiplex PCR assay. As stored in TCRdb, this immuneACCESS dataset retains in-frame rearrangements with V and J assigned. A fraction of the clones does not appear; measured against another copy, unresolved V genes explain less than half of the discrepancy, and the remainder lacks a known reason. The sample contains around 40,000 clones, around 93% of them found a single time. Less than 0.5% of the sample comes from the top ten. Specimen: CD4+ T cells from peripheral blood mononuclear cells, collected in the third trimester of pregnancy. The receptors here all came from a female donor in good health, enrolled as a control in a pregnancy study.

The rearrangement joins TRBV9 to TRBJ2-3, with a possible D match to TRBD2 (6 bases). Germline loops: CDR1 SGDLS, CDR2 YYNGEE. The CDR3 runs to 13 residues. V was cut by 1 base and J by 8 bases, with 11 bases left in between. DNA of the CDR3: TGTGCCAGCAGCGTAACTGTGGGAGGTACGCAGTATTTT. Its translation: CASSVTVGGTQYF. Full variable domain (missing parts from reference TRBV9 and TRBJ2-3): DSGVTQTPKHLITATGQRVTLRCSPRSGDLSVYWYQQSLDQGLQFLIQYYNGEERAKGNILERFSAQQFPDLHSELNLSSLELGDSALYFCASSVTVGGTQYFGPGTRLTVL.

The chain employs TRBV19 and TRBJ2-2; possibly TRBD2 for D (6 bases). V lost 3 bases to trimming and J lost 6 bases, with 20 bases between them. The CDR3 is made up of 17 amino acids. Germline lookup yields CDR1 LNHDA and CDR2 SQIVND (reference sequence). The CDR3 loop is CASSILLGRGSSGELFF. The DNA of the CDR3 is TGTGCCAGTAGTATCTTACTCGGGAGAGGCTCATCCGGGGAGCTGTTTTTT.

This clone appeared a single time. The chain has TRBV2 and TRBJ1-4; possibly TRBD1 for D (6 bases). This CDR3 comprises 17 residues. V was shortened by 6 bases and J by 4 bases, with 21 bases between the two germline ends. The V gene's germline CDR1 is SNHLY and CDR2 FYNNEI. Written as DNA, the CDR3 is TGTGCCAGCAGCCCACCACGGGGGGACAAGGGTAATGAAAAACTGTTTTTT. This encodes CASSPPRGDKGNEKLFF.

This sequence joins TRBV10-2 and TRBJ2-5, with a possible D match to TRBD1 (6 bases). CDR1 and CDR2 (germline): WSHSY, SAAADI. The CDR3 spans 14 residues. Trimming took 0 bases from V and 3 from J, leaving 8 bases between them. The CDR3 DNA follows: TGCGCCAGCAGTGAGTCGGGGGCCGAAGAGACCCAGTACTTC. This translates into CASSESGAEETQYF.

This clone was seen a few times. The V and J genes are TRBV28 and TRBJ1-4, with 7 nucleotides matching TRBD1. This CDR3 spans 18 amino acids. V shed 3 bases and J 3 bases; nucleotides not matched to a gene: 13. CDR1 MDHEN and CDR2 SYDVKM come from the germline V gene. CDR3 DNA sequence: TGTGCCAGCAGTTTGTCCGGGACAGTAGATTCTCCTAATGAAAAACTGTTTTTT. Translated, it gives CASSLSGTVDSPNEKLFF.

This rearrangement joins TRBV5-1 to TRBJ1-4; TRBD1 is a possible D gene (6 bases). Per germline, CDR1 SGHRS and CDR2 YFSETQ. Trimming left V 4 bases short and J 0 bases short, with 10 bases between. CDR3 size: 15 residues. CDR3 in amino acids: CASSRDTPTNEKLFF. In DNA form, the CDR3 reads TGCGCCAGCAGCCGGGACACTCCAACTAATGAAAAACTGTTTTTT.

The chain employs TRBV27 and TRBJ2-1; 14 nucleotides match TRBD2. V gave up 2 bases and J gave up 2 bases; unmatched junction bases: 5. Germline CDR1 is MNHEY and CDR2 is SMNVEV (reference sequence). This CDR3 region has 18 residues. CDR3 protein: CASSLRGLAGDTYNEQFF. The CDR3 nucleotides are TGTGCCAGCAGTTTAAGGGGACTAGCGGGGGATACCTACAATGAGCAGTTCTTC.

This chain links TRBV19 with TRBJ1-2, with unresolved D. The CDR3 sequence is 14 residues long. From germline, CDR1 is LNHDA and CDR2 SQIVND (reference sequence). V was trimmed by 7 bases and J by 0 bases, leaving 12 bases between them. As DNA, the CDR3 is TGTGCCAGTACCCGGCAGGCAGCTAACTATGGCTACACCTTC. Amino acid sequence: CASTRQAANYGYTF.

The J gene is TRBJ2-1, the V gene TRBV5-6, with a possible D match to TRBD1 (5 bases). The CDR3 consists of 16 residues. Looked up from germline, CDR1 is SGHDT and CDR2 is YYEEEE. V shed 4 bases and J shed 2 bases, with 16 bases lying between them. DNA for the CDR3: TGTGCCAGCAGCAGTTCCGACAGCCGTACCTACAATGAGCAGTTCTTC. Translated: CASSSSDSRTYNEQFF.